One and the same sample provided the 7 T cell receptor beta chains below, sequenced in a study of blood T cell repertoires in COVID-19. This table comes from immunoSEQ multiplex PCR, and its TCRdb copy is limited to in-frame clones, with some not included. The sample contains roughly 380,000 clones, approximately 80% of which appear only once. The sequenced sample was peripheral blood. Receptors were obtained from a human donor with acute or convalescent COVID-19. The donor label of this sample is uncertain.

This chain joins TRBV7-2 and TRBJ1-2; D perhaps matches TRBD1 (5 bases). The germline gives CDR1 SGHTA, CDR2 FQGNSA. Trimming took off 5 bases at V and 0 bases at J, with 10 bases between the two ends. This CDR3 contains 14 residues. The CDR3 sequence: CASSPQATNYGYTF. Written as DNA, the CDR3 is TGTGCCAGCAGCCCACAGGCGACTAACTATGGCTACACCTTC.

The J gene is TRBJ1-4, the V gene TRBV3-1 (or the pseudogene TRBV3-2); the match to TRBD1 covers 7 bases. The CDR3 totals 16 residues. Trimming removed 3 bases from V and 7 bases from J; junction bases left unmatched: 11. Germline V gene lookup returns CDR1 LGHDT and CDR2 YNNKEL (reference sequence). Written as DNA, the CDR3 is TGTGCCAGCAGCCAGCGGACCTTCGACAGGGTTGAAAAACTGTTTTTT. It translates to CASSQRTFDRVEKLFF.

The V call is TRBV10-3, the J call TRBJ2-1, with a weak D call TRBD2 (6 bases). Germline V gene lookup returns CDR1 ENHRY and CDR2 SYGVKD. V dropped 6 bases and J dropped 3 bases, with 27 bases sitting between them. The CDR3 consists of 19 residues. CDR3 bases: TGTGCCATCAGGGGAGCCGGGACTGCAGTCGCCCGCCACTACAATGAGCAGTTCTTC. Its protein is CAIRGAGTAVARHYNEQFF.

The rearrangement joins TRBV10-2 to TRBJ2-3, with 8 bases lining up with TRBD2. Germline CDR1 WSHSY, CDR2 SAAADI. V lost 7 bases to trimming and J lost 1 base; unmatched junction nucleotides: 7. This CDR3 region has 15 residues. DNA for the CDR3: TGCGCCAGCACGGGACTAGGGATGGGCACAGATACGCAGTATTTT. This gives the protein CASTGLGMGTDTQYF.

CDR3 in DNA: TGTGCCAGTACCAAACAGGGCGACGGCAATCAGCCCCAGCATTTT. The encoded protein is CASTKQGDGNQPQHF. The genes are TRBV19 and TRBJ1-5, with a possible D match to TRBD1 (6 bases). With 7 bases removed from V and 2 bases from J, the gap between germline ends came to 15 bases. Germline V gene sequence: CDR1 LNHDA, CDR2 SQIVND (reference sequence). The CDR3 runs to 15 residues. Looking up the rest from reference TRBV19 and TRBJ1-5 gives the full variable domain: DGGITQSPKYLFRKEGQNVTLSCEQNLNHDAMYWYRQDPGQGLRLIYYSQIVNDFQKGDIAEGYSVSREKKESFPLTVTSAQKNPTAFYLCASTKQGDGNQPQHFGDGTRLSIL.

CDR3 in DNA: TGTGCCAGCAGTGCGGTTCAAGGTTTCGGCGCTCCAGCCCGAGGGGGTCTCTACGAGCAGTACTTC. Protein product: CASSAVQGFGAPARGGLYEQYF. The chain couples TRBV2 to TRBJ2-7; D possibly corresponds to TRBD1 (6 bases). This CDR3 has 22 residues. The germline V gene has CDR1 SNHLY and CDR2 FYNNEI. The V end was cut by 4 bases, the J end by 3 bases, with 37 bases between.

The chain links TRBV7-9 to TRBJ1-6, with a possible D match to TRBD1 (6 bases). The V and J ends lost 6 bases and 6 bases respectively, with 18 bases between them. The CDR3 has 16 residues. In germline, CDR1 is SEHNR, CDR2 FQNEAQ (reference sequence). The CDR3 loop reads CASRMGGARSNSPLHF. The CDR3 DNA follows: TGTGCCAGCAGGATGGGGGGGGCCCGGTCTAATTCACCCCTCCACTTT. The full variable domain, completed using reference TRBV7-9 and TRBJ1-6, is DTGVSQNPRHKITKRGQNVTFRCDPISEHNRLYWYRQTLGQGPEFLTYFQNEAQLEKSRLLSDRFSAERPKGSFSTLEIQRTEQGDSAMYLCASRMGGARSNSPLHFGNGTRLTVT.